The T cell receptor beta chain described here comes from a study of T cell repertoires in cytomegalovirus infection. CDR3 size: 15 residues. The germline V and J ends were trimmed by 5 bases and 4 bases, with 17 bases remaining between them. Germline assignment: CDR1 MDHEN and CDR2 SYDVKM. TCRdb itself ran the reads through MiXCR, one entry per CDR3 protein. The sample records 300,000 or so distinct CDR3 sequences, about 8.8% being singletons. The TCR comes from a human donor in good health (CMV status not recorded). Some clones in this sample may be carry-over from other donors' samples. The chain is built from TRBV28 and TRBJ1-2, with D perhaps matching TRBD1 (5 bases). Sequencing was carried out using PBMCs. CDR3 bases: TGTGCCAGCAGTACGGGGGACTCCCGAGCCTATGGCTACACCTTC. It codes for CASSTGDSRAYGYTF.